This TCR beta chain was recovered during a study of T cells generated in artificial thymic organoids (dated by TCRdb to 2015 to 2018). Study-wide context: The TCR alpha and beta CDR3 repertoires of CD8 single positive T cells derived from in vitro artificial thymic organoids were compared with those of thymic and peripheral blood naive CD8 T cells. The repertoire sequencing data shown were described as representative of three independent experiments.

As regards this clonotype: Its antigen is still unknown. The input lacks base qualities; no much larger clone sits a single base away.

TCRalpha and TCRbeta libraries were amplified separately by semi-nested PCR with Advantage 2 and reverse primers in the TRAC or TRBC constant regions. The amount of total RNA used for first-strand cDNA synthesis ranged from 3.5 to 500 ng. TCR cDNA libraries were generated by 5'-RACE using the SMARTer PCR cDNA Synthesis kit, with a poly-dT primer for first-strand synthesis. Sample-specific 5-nucleotide barcodes were carried by the semi-nested constant-region reverse primers, and the resulting products were cleaned using the Zymo DNA Clean and Concentrator-5 kit. Up to ten barcoded samples were pooled, ligated to Illumina adaptors and sequenced on an Illumina MiSeq as 2 x 150 bp paired-end reads. Regarding the original processing steps: Demultiplexed reads were aligned with BLAT to a custom library of all human TRAV, TRAJ, TRBV, TRBD and TRBJ combinations from IMGT. The best BLAT hits were picked using pslCDnaFilter (-maxAligns=1, -ignoreIntrons), and custom Perl scripts were used to calculate clonotype frequencies. TCRdb itself trimmed the public reads at Q25 with fastp, ran MiXCR and retained productive beta chains. For every CDR3 protein sequence, its rows merge into one entry that carries the most common genes and DNA. The V and J calls and clone size come from TCRdb's table, not from the authors' own analysis. This sample comprises about 5,600 distinct CDR3 sequences, over 25% of them detected only once. Of the sample, 2.4% falls within the top ten clones.

Healthy adult donors provided non-mobilized peripheral blood. Primary CD8+ T cells were enriched by magnetic beads using the Miltenyi CD8+ T cell Isolation Kit. Naive CD8 T cells from blood were sorted by FACS as CD3+TCRalphabeta+CD8+CD45RO-CCR7+ cells prior to RNA extraction. Total RNA was purified from roughly 40,000 to 200,000 sorted cells per sample with the RNeasy Micro kit, and quality checked on an Agilent RNA 6000 Nano chip. Including the terminal cysteine and phenylalanine, the CDR3 comprises 12 residues. Solely the CDR3 DNA is kept, with 36 bases framed from the first base. The junction carries 5 bases between V and J, which are trimmed by 0 bases and 5 bases respectively. The CDR1 and CDR2 encoded by the germline V gene (reference sequence) are SEHNR and FQNEAQ. Overall results and qualifications from the work: Physiological TCR clonotype diversity, comparable to that of thymic and blood naive CD8 T cells, was observed in organoid-derived CD8 single positive T cells.

The TCR was taken from a human donor who gave cord blood stem cells for thymic organoid culture, a cardiac surgery patient who gave postnatal thymus, or a blood donor (not recorded which). Here the chain combines TRBV7-9 and TRBJ2-7; no D segment can be confidently identified. What was sequenced was naive CD8+ T cells from blood. What the cell subset or site label conveys for this sample: CD3+TCRalphabeta+CD8SP T cells; for blood, CD45RO-CCR7+ naive CD8+ T cells. The nucleotides read TGTGCCAGCAGCTTAGCAACGGACGAGCAGTACTTC. Its protein reads: CASSLATDEQYF.